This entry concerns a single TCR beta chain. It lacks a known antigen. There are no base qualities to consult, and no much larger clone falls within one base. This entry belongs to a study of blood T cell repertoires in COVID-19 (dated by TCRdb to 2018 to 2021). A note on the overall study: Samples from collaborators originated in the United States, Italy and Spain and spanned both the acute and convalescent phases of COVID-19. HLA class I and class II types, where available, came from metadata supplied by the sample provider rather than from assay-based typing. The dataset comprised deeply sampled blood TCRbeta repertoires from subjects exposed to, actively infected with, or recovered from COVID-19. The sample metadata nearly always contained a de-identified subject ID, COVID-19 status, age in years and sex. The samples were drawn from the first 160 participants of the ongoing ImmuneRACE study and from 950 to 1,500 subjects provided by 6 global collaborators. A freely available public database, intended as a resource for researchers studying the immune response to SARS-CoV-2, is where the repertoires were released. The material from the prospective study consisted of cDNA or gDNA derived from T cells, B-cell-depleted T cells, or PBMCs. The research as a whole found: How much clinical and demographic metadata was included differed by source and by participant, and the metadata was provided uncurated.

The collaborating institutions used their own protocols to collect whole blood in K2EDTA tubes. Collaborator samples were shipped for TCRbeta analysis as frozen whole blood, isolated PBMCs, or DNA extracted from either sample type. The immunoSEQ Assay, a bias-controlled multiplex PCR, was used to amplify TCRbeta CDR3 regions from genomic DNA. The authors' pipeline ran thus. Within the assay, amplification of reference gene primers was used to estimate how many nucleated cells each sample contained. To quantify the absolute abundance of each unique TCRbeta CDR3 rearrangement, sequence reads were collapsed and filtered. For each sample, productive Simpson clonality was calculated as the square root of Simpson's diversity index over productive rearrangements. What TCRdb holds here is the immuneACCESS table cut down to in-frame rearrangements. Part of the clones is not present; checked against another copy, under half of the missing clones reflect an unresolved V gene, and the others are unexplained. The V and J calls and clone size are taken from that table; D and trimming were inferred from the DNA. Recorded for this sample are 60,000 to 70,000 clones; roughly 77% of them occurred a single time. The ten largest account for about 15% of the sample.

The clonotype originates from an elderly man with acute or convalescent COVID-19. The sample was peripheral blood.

In nucleotides, the sequence is TGTGCCAGCAGCGTGCAGGGGTTGTCTAATGAAAAACTGTTTTTT. Translated, this is CASSVQGLSNEKLFF. The chain is made from TRBV7-9 and TRBJ1-4, with TRBD1 perhaps the D gene, on 6 matching bases. The CDR3 goes from the cysteine to the phenylalanine over 15 residues. Kept here is only the CDR3 DNA, which spans 45 bases and is read in frame from base 1. The germline V gene (reference sequence) supplies CDR1 SEHNR and CDR2 FQNEAQ. The germline ends are 13 bases apart after V is trimmed by 5 bases and J by 3 bases.